The clone carrying this T cell receptor beta chain was detected ten times or more. The sample comes from a study of human T cells and chemical hapten exposure. Turning to the study itself: Each week of the roughly 26-week study, patients had diphenylcyclopropenone applied to the scalp. The patch tests put 0.01% DPC on the skin of the upper back and were read 6 days later.

Specified time point: pre-sensitization, week 0. Treatment of the sample: therapeutic diphenylcyclopropenone sensitization with weekly scalp DPC. The length of the CDR3 is 15 residues. Single cDNA molecules in the library carried unique molecular identifiers attached during preparation. MiXCR, applied by TCRdb to the RACE reads, yields one record per CDR3 protein. This sample carries tens of thousands of distinct CDR3 sequences, approximately 6.7% of them seen once, and the ten largest clones take about 1.5%. This clonotype originated in a woman in her twenties or thirties with alopecia areata. Some clones in this sample may be carry-over from other donors' samples. This specimen consisted of whole blood, obtained in connection with sensitization to the hapten diphenylcyclopropenone (DPC). The chain couples TRBV21-1 to TRBJ1-1. TRBV21-1 corresponds to a pseudogene. The DNA for the CDR3 is TGTGCCAGGGGTCCAGCCACTCTGGTGAACACTGAAGCTTTCTTT. Translation gives CARGPATLVNTEAFF.